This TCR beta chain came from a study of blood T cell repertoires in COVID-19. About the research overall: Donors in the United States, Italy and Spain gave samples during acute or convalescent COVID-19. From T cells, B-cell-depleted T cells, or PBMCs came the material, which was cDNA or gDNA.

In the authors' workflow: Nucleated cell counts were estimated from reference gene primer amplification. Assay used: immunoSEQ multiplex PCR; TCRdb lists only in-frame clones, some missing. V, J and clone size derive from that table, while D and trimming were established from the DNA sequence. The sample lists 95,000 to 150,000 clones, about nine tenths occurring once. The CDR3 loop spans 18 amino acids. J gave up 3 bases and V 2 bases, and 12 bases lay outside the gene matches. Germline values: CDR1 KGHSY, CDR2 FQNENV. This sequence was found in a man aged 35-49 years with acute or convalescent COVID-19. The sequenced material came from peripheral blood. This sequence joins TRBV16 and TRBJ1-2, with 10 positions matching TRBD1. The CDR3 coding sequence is TGTGCCAGCAGCCAACTTGGACAGGGGGGTGTTTTAGACTATGGCTACACCTTC. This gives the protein CASSQLGQGGVLDYGYTF.